This T cell receptor (beta chain) was documented in a study of blood T cell repertoires in COVID-19 (dated by TCRdb to 2019 to 2021). About the full investigation: Collaborator samples came from the United States, Italy and Spain and covered acute and convalescent phases of COVID-19. HLA class I and class II types, where available, came from metadata supplied by the sample provider rather than from assay-based typing. The repertoires were released in a freely available public database meant as a resource for research on the immune response to SARS-CoV-2. The samples were drawn from the first 160 participants of the ongoing ImmuneRACE study and from over a thousand subjects provided by 6 global collaborators. Nearly every sample came with metadata listing a de-identified subject ID, COVID-19 status, age in years and sex. The material from the prospective study consisted of cDNA or gDNA derived from T cells, B-cell-depleted T cells, or PBMCs. Deeply sampled blood TCRbeta repertoires from subjects exposed to, actively infected with, or recovered from COVID-19 were included in the dataset.

Comments on this clone: Its antigen specificity is not known. One base away there is no much larger clone; base qualities are not given.

TCRbeta CDR3 regions were amplified from genomic DNA using the immunoSEQ Assay, a bias-controlled multiplex PCR. The study's processing was this. Within the assay, amplification of reference gene primers was used to estimate how many nucleated cells each sample contained. Sequence reads were collapsed and filtered to measure the absolute abundance of every unique TCRbeta CDR3 rearrangement. Productive Simpson clonality was computed per sample as the square root of Simpson's diversity index over productive rearrangements. TCRdb stores this immuneACCESS table with in-frame sequences only. Part of the clones is absent; in the studies checked, under half of the shortfall reflects unresolved V genes, and no reason is known for the rest. V and J calls and clone size come straight from that table; D and trimming were deduced from the DNA. This sample has a few hundred thousand clones in its table, and 80% to 90% of those were observed once. The leading ten clones occupy under 2.5% of the sample.

In the prospective study, participants were 18 to 89 years old, resided in 20 to 30 geographic areas of the United States, and were enrolled through a virtual design. Cohort assignment in the prospective study relied on participant-reported clinical history from a screening survey and a study questionnaire. ImmuneRACE Cohort 3 recovered participants were defined by two consecutive negative NP/OP PCR tests, healthcare professional clearance, or symptom resolution. Mobile phlebotomists in the prospective study collected whole blood, serum and a nasopharyngeal or oropharyngeal swab from every participant. Additional blood draws and questionnaires over a 2-month period could optionally be provided by prospective study participants. Prospective study blood samples were shipped either frozen or at room temperature before DNA extraction. Summary of the overall study and its limitations: How much clinical and demographic metadata was included differed by source and by participant, and the metadata was provided uncurated.

Reading from cysteine to phenylalanine, the CDR3 counts 14 amino acids. Of all the DNA, just the CDR3 is kept, 42 bases in frame from base 1. The V end loses 2 bases and the J end loses 11 bases, and a stretch of 13 bases separates them. The germline V gene provides CDR1 SGHTA and CDR2 FQGNSA. The sample consisted of PBMCs or T cells enriched from blood (not recorded which). The source is a woman between 45 and 60 years old who had recovered from COVID-19. This chain joins TRBV7-2 to TRBJ1-6; possibly the D gene is TRBD1, per 5 matching bases. This receptor carries the CDR3 CASSLSGGTAPLHF. The DNA is as follows: TGTGCCAGCAGCTTAAGCGGGGGTACGGCACCCCTCCACTTT.